These T cell receptor beta chains were read from a single sample in a study of OX40 agonist ivuxolimab in advanced cancers. Assay: immunoSEQ multiplex PCR; the TCRdb copy retains only in-frame clones and omits some. The sample shows 60,000 to 80,000 clones, around 80% of them seen only once. Sequenced material: CD4+ or CD8+ T cells sorted from blood, taken in a trial of the OX40 agonist ivuxolimab. All receptors derive from an adult with an advanced solid tumor such as melanoma, head and neck, liver or kidney cancer. Both conserved end residues are part of each CDR3. Fields, in order: J gene, clone size, CDR3 length, V gene, D gene, CDR3 protein, CDR3 DNA. The D gene is left open where the match is weak. Clone size is stated in some rows and not others, as once, few, many or a class when expanded.

j_gene: TRBJ1-1; abundance: NA; len: 14; v_gene: TRBV7-9; d_gene: TRBD1; CDR3aa: CASSRRQGNTEAFF; CDR3nt: TGTGCCAGCAGCCGTAGACAGGGGAACACTGAAGCTTTCTTT
j_gene: TRBJ1-1; abundance: NA; len: 13; v_gene: TRBV7-3; d_gene: NA; CDR3aa: CASSTDRNTEAFF; CDR3nt: TGTGCCAGCAGTACCGACAGGAACACTGAAGCTTTCTTT
j_gene: TRBJ1-1; abundance: few; len: 17; v_gene: TRBV21-1; d_gene: NA; CDR3aa: CASSKGTGPIPNTEAFF; CDR3nt: TGTGCCAGCAGCAAAGGGACAGGGCCGATACCTAACACTGAAGCTTTCTTT
j_gene: TRBJ1-4; abundance: NA; len: 17; v_gene: TRBV11-2; d_gene: TRBD1; CDR3aa: CASSSSRDRDDDEKLFF; CDR3nt: TGTGCCAGCAGCTCGTCCCGGGACAGGGACGACGATGAAAAACTGTTTTTT
j_gene: TRBJ2-7; abundance: NA; len: 14; v_gene: TRBV5-4; d_gene: NA; CDR3aa: CASSRNGDAYEQYF; CDR3nt: TGTGCCAGCAGCCGAAACGGGGACGCCTACGAGCAGTACTTC
j_gene: TRBJ1-5; abundance: few; len: 11; v_gene: TRBV11-2; d_gene: NA; CDR3aa: CASRGDQPQHF; CDR3nt: TGTGCCAGCAGGGGGGATCAGCCCCAGCATTTT
j_gene: TRBJ2-7; abundance: once; len: 14; v_gene: TRBV4-2; d_gene: NA; CDR3aa: CASSGGTPAYEQYF; CDR3nt: TGTGCCAGCAGCGGAGGGACACCGGCCTACGAGCAGTACTTC
j_gene: TRBJ1-3; abundance: few; len: 17; v_gene: TRBV6-4; d_gene: NA; CDR3aa: CASSDRRAGVSGNTIYF; CDR3nt: TGTGCCAGCAGTGACCGGAGGGCAGGGGTTTCTGGAAACACCATATATTTT
j_gene: TRBJ2-3; abundance: few; len: 12; v_gene: TRBV6-1; d_gene: NA; CDR3aa: CASSAFTDTQYF; CDR3nt: TGTGCCAGCAGTGCTTTCACAGATACGCAGTATTTT
j_gene: TRBJ2-1; abundance: NA; len: 16; v_gene: TRBV6-4; d_gene: TRBD1; CDR3aa: CASSDKLEGALNEQFF; CDR3nt: TGTGCCAGCAGTGATAAACTAGAGGGGGCTCTGAATGAGCAGTTCTTC
j_gene: TRBJ1-4; abundance: once; len: 15; v_gene: TRBV7-9; d_gene: NA; CDR3aa: CASSRDGVYNEKLFF; CDR3nt: TGTGCCAGCAGCCGGGACGGAGTCTATAATGAAAAACTGTTTTTT
j_gene: TRBJ1-1; abundance: NA; len: 13; v_gene: TRBV5-1; d_gene: NA; CDR3aa: CASSPQVNTEAFF; CDR3nt: TGCGCCAGCAGCCCGCAGGTGAACACTGAAGCTTTCTTT
j_gene: TRBJ2-1; abundance: once; len: 16; v_gene: TRBV7-2; d_gene: NA; CDR3aa: CASSSSGSLAYNEQFF; CDR3nt: TGTGCCAGCAGCTCCTCTGGGTCTCTAGCGTACAATGAGCAGTTCTTC
j_gene: TRBJ1-1; abundance: NA; len: 14; v_gene: TRBV5-1; d_gene: TRBD1; CDR3aa: CASSTGQGAPEAFF; CDR3nt: TGCGCCAGCAGCACCGGACAGGGGGCCCCTGAAGCTTTCTTT
j_gene: TRBJ2-5; abundance: few; len: 11; v_gene: TRBV7-2; d_gene: NA; CDR3aa: CASSEQETQYF; CDR3nt: TGTGCCAGCAGCGAACAAGAGACCCAGTACTTC
j_gene: TRBJ2-3; abundance: few; len: 14; v_gene: TRBV25-1; d_gene: TRBD2; CDR3aa: CASSERGGADTQYF; CDR3nt: TGTGCCAGCAGTGAACGCGGGGGAGCAGATACGCAGTATTTT
j_gene: TRBJ2-6; abundance: NA; len: 20; v_gene: TRBV14; d_gene: TRBD1; CDR3aa: CASTKQYRGQGLSGANVLTF; CDR3nt: TGTGCCAGCACTAAACAATATAGGGGGCAGGGGCTCTCTGGGGCCAACGTCCTGACTTTC
j_gene: TRBJ2-5; abundance: NA; len: 15; v_gene: TRBV2; d_gene: TRBD2; CDR3aa: CASSKTSGGEETQYF; CDR3nt: TGTGCCAGCAGTAAAACTAGCGGGGGGGAAGAGACCCAGTACTTC
j_gene: TRBJ2-7; abundance: NA; len: 12; v_gene: TRBV4-2; d_gene: NA; CDR3aa: CASSWDHYEQYF; CDR3nt: TGTGCCAGCAGCTGGGACCACTACGAGCAGTACTTC
j_gene: TRBJ1-1; abundance: NA; len: 8; v_gene: TRBV6-5; d_gene: NA; CDR3aa: CASGEAFF; CDR3nt: TGTGCCAGCGGAGAAGCTTTCTTT
j_gene: TRBJ1-4; abundance: NA; len: 13; v_gene: TRBV10-1; d_gene: NA; CDR3aa: CASSGGPNEKLFF; CDR3nt: TGCGCCAGCAGTGGGGGACCAAATGAAAAACTGTTTTTT
j_gene: TRBJ2-5; abundance: NA; len: 14; v_gene: TRBV7-9; d_gene: NA; CDR3aa: CASSSSALVETQYF; CDR3nt: TGTGCCAGCAGCTCGAGCGCTCTTGTGGAGACCCAGTACTTC
j_gene: TRBJ2-6; abundance: NA; len: 18; v_gene: TRBV4-3; d_gene: NA; CDR3aa: CASSQDFRRGSGANVLTF; CDR3nt: TGCGCCAGCAGCCAAGATTTTCGAAGGGGCTCTGGGGCCAACGTCCTGACTTTC
j_gene: TRBJ2-3; abundance: NA; len: 17; v_gene: TRBV4-3; d_gene: NA; CDR3aa: CASSQEVGGRVGDTQYF; CDR3nt: TGCGCCAGCAGCCAGGAGGTAGGCGGACGGGTTGGCGATACGCAGTATTTT
j_gene: TRBJ1-1; abundance: NA; len: 16; v_gene: TRBV15; d_gene: NA; CDR3aa: CATSTPLGLGGTEAFF; CDR3nt: TGTGCCACCAGCACCCCCTTGGGGTTAGGGGGCACTGAAGCTTTCTTT
j_gene: TRBJ2-3; abundance: NA; len: 16; v_gene: TRBV5-1; d_gene: TRBD2; CDR3aa: CASSLAGLAGADTQYF; CDR3nt: TGCGCCAGCAGCTTGGCCGGACTAGCGGGAGCTGATACGCAGTATTTT
j_gene: TRBJ1-4; abundance: NA; len: 14; v_gene: TRBV5-1; d_gene: NA; CDR3aa: CASSPDSNNEKLFF; CDR3nt: TGCGCCAGCAGCCCCGACTCAAACAATGAAAAACTGTTTTTT
j_gene: TRBJ2-5; abundance: NA; len: 16; v_gene: TRBV11-3; d_gene: NA; CDR3aa: CASSFSVAAYQETQYF; CDR3nt: TGTGCCAGCAGCTTCTCCGTGGCAGCATACCAAGAGACCCAGTACTTC
j_gene: TRBJ2-3; abundance: NA; len: 14; v_gene: TRBV18; d_gene: TRBD2; CDR3aa: CASSGTSGTDTQYF; CDR3nt: TGTGCCAGCTCAGGGACTAGCGGCACAGATACGCAGTATTTT
j_gene: TRBJ1-2; abundance: few; len: 11; v_gene: TRBV6-5; d_gene: NA; CDR3aa: CASIGEGGYTF; CDR3nt: TGTGCCAGCATAGGAGAGGGTGGCTACACCTTC
j_gene: TRBJ1-2; abundance: NA; len: 13; v_gene: TRBV7-2; d_gene: NA; CDR3aa: CASSLVERRGYTF; CDR3nt: TGTGCCAGCAGCTTAGTAGAGCGGAGAGGCTACACCTTC
j_gene: TRBJ1-6; abundance: NA; len: 18; v_gene: TRBV13; d_gene: TRBD1; CDR3aa: CASSAWTGGITINSPLHF; CDR3nt: TGTGCCAGCAGCGCTTGGACAGGGGGCATAACAATTAATTCACCCCTCCACTTT
j_gene: TRBJ1-1; abundance: NA; len: 14; v_gene: TRBV5-1; d_gene: NA; CDR3aa: CASSPRTLRSEAFF; CDR3nt: TGCGCCAGCAGCCCTCGTACCCTGAGGTCTGAAGCTTTCTTT
j_gene: TRBJ1-2; abundance: few; len: 14; v_gene: TRBV2; d_gene: TRBD1; CDR3aa: CASSKGQAHRGYTF; CDR3nt: TGTGCCAGCAGTAAGGGACAGGCGCATCGCGGCTACACCTTC
j_gene: TRBJ2-6; abundance: NA; len: 16; v_gene: TRBV11-3; d_gene: NA; CDR3aa: CASSLVGSVGANVLTF; CDR3nt: TGTGCCAGCAGCTTAGTAGGGTCCGTTGGGGCCAACGTCCTGACTTTC